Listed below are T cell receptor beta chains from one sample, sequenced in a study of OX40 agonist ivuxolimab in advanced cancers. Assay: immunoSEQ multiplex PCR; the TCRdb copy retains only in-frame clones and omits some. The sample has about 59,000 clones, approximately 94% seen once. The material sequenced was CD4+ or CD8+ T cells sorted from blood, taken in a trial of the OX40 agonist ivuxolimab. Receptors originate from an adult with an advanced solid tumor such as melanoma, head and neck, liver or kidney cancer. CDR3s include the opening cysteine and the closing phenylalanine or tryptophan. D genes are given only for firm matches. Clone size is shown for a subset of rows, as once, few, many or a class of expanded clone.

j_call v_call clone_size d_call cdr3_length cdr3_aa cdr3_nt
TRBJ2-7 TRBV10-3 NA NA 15 CAISETYREPYEQYF TGTGCCATCAGTGAGACGTACAGGGAGCCCTACGAGCAGTACTTC
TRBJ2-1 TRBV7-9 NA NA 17 CASSLTMTPGSYNEQFF TGTGCCAGCAGCTTAACTATGACGCCGGGCTCCTACAATGAGCAGTTCTTC
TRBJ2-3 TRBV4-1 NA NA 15 CASSQIHRGADTQYF TGCGCCAGCAGCCAAATCCACCGGGGAGCAGATACGCAGTATTTT
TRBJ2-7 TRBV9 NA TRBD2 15 CASSVAGAGAYEQYF TGTGCCAGCAGCGTAGCTGGAGCGGGAGCCTACGAGCAGTACTTC
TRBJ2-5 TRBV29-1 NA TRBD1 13 CSVEQGSEETQYF TGCAGCGTGGAACAGGGGTCGGAAGAGACCCAGTACTTC
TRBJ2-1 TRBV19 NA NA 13 CASRQLGGGEQFF TGTGCCAGTAGACAACTAGGGGGAGGTGAGCAGTTCTTC
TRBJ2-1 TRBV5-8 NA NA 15 CASSLKGPTKVKQFF TGTGCCAGCAGCTTGAAGGGACCCACCAAAGTGAAGCAGTTCTTC
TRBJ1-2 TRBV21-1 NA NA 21 CASSKAKRDGGPKTSNYGYTF TGTGCCAGCAGCAAAGCAAAAAGGGACGGTGGGCCTAAGACTTCTAACTATGGCTACACCTTC
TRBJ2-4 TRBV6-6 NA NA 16 CASSYMADLAKNIQYF TGTGCCAGCAGTTACATGGCAGACCTAGCCAAAAACATTCAGTACTTC
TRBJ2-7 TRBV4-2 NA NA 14 CASSQDARFYEQYF TGTGCCAGCAGCCAAGACGCGCGTTTCTACGAGCAGTACTTC
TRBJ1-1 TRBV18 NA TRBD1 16 CASSPRDREWDTEAFF TGTGCCAGCTCACCCCGGGACAGGGAGTGGGACACTGAAGCTTTCTTT
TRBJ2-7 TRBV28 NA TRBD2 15 CASSLLLRESDEQYF TGTGCCAGCAGTTTACTTCTGCGGGAGTCGGACGAGCAGTACTTC
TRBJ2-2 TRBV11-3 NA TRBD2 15 CASTSGTSDTGELFF TGTGCCAGCACCTCCGGGACTAGCGACACCGGGGAGCTGTTTTTT
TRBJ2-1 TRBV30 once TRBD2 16 CAWTLGGLAGYNEQFF TGTGCCTGGACGCTTGGCGGACTAGCGGGATACAATGAGCAGTTCTTC
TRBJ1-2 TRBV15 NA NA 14 CATSRGRDADGYTF TGTGCCACCAGCCGAGGCCGGGACGCAGATGGCTACACCTTC
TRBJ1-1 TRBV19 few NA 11 CASSMNTEAFF TGTGCCAGTAGTATGAACACTGAAGCTTTCTTT
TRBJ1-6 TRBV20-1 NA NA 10 CSAPLGSLHF TGCAGTGCCCCACTGGGATCCCTCCACTTT
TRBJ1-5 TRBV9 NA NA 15 CASSVAGYTNQPQHF TGTGCCAGCAGCGTAGCGGGGTACACCAATCAGCCCCAGCATTTT
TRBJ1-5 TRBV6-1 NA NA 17 CASSVVPGGLDNQPQHF TGTGCCAGCAGTGTCGTTCCTGGGGGATTGGACAATCAGCCCCAGCATTTT
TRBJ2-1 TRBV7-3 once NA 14 CASSLGGPDNEQFF TGTGCCAGCAGCTTGGGCGGGCCCGACAATGAGCAGTTCTTC
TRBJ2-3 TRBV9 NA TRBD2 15 CASSVGGSRADTQYF TGTGCCAGCAGCGTAGGCGGGAGCAGGGCAGATACGCAGTATTTT
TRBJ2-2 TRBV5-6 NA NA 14 CASSLSGEPGELFF TGTGCCAGCAGCTTGTCAGGGGAACCCGGGGAGCTGTTTTTT
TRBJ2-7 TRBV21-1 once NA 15 CASSLIEGHTYEQYF TGTGCCAGCAGCCTCATAGAAGGACACACCTACGAGCAGTACTTC
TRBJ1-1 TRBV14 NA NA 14 CASSPWRKGTEAFF TGTGCCAGCAGCCCCTGGAGGAAGGGGACTGAAGCTTTCTTT
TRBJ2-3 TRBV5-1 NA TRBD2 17 CASSLGGLAIHTDTQYF TGCGCCAGCAGCTTGGGGGGACTAGCGATCCACACAGATACGCAGTATTTT
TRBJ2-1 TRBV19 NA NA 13 CASSPDSYNEQFF TGTGCCAGTAGTCCCGACAGCTACAATGAGCAGTTCTTC
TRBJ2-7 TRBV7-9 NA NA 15 CASSPEEAVFNEQYF TGTGCCAGCAGCCCGGAGGAAGCCGTTTTCAACGAGCAGTACTTC
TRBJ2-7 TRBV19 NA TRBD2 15 CASSIESGMVYEQYF TGTGCCAGTAGTATAGAAAGCGGGATGGTCTACGAGCAGTACTTC
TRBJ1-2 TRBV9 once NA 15 CASSVGRRLGYGYTF TGTGCCAGCAGCGTAGGCAGGAGGCTGGGCTATGGCTACACCTTC
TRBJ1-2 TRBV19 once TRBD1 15 CASRDRTSTVYGYTF TGTGCCAGCCGGGACAGGACATCTACCGTCTATGGCTACACCTTC
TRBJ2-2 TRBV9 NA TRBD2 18 CASSVDGSGSHGTGELFF TGTGCCAGCAGCGTAGATGGTAGCGGGAGTCATGGCACCGGGGAGCTGTTTTTT
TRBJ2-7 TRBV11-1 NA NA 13 CASSMLTAYEQYF TGTGCCAGCTCGATGTTGACAGCATACGAGCAGTACTTC
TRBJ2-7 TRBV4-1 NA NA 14 CASSQEEGWDEQYF TGCGCCAGCAGCCAAGAGGAGGGATGGGACGAGCAGTACTTC
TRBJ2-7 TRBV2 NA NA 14 CASSDRDKLYEQYF TGTGCCAGCAGTGACCGGGACAAGTTATACGAGCAGTACTTC
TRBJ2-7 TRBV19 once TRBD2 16 CASSIGLAGGRYEQYF TGTGCCAGTAGTATCGGACTAGCGGGAGGACGTTACGAGCAGTACTTC
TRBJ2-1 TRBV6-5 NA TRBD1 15 CASSSGQGTYNEQFF TGTGCCAGCAGTTCGGGACAGGGTACCTACAATGAGCAGTTCTTC
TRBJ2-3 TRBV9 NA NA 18 CASSVEGTLGVSTDTQYF TGTGCCAGCAGCGTAGAAGGGACTCTGGGGGTTAGCACAGATACGCAGTATTTT
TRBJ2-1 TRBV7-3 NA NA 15 CASSLTRSSYNEQFF TGTGCCAGCAGCTTAACCCGGAGCTCCTACAATGAGCAGTTCTTC
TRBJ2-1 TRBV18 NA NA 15 CASSDRGSLYNEQFF TGTGCCAGCTCAGACCGGGGTAGCCTATACAATGAGCAGTTCTTC
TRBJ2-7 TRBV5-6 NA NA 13 CASSKDSSYEQYF TGTGCCAGCAGTAAGGACTCGTCCTACGAGCAGTACTTC
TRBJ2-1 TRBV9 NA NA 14 CASSVDSGYNEQFF TGTGCCAGCAGCGTAGATTCGGGGTACAATGAGCAGTTCTTC
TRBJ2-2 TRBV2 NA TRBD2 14 CASRLAGGAGELFF TGTGCCAGCAGGTTAGCGGGAGGCGCCGGGGAGCTGTTTTTT
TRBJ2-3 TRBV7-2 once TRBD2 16 CASSSLAGGVTDTQYF TGTGCCAGCAGCTCCCTAGCGGGAGGGGTTACAGATACGCAGTATTTT
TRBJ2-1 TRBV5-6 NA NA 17 CASSLGFSGPRYNEQFF TGTGCCAGCAGCTTGGGGTTTAGCGGCCCTCGTTACAATGAGCAGTTCTTC
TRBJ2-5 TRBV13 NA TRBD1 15 CASSLPGDSQETQYF TGTGCCAGCAGCTTACCCGGGGACAGTCAAGAGACCCAGTACTTC
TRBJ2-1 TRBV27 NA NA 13 CASSFRAAGEQFF TGTGCCAGCAGCTTTAGGGCTGCGGGAGAGCAGTTCTTC
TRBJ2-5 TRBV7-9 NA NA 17 CASSLGAAGTFQETQYF TGTGCCAGCAGCTTAGGGGCGGCAGGGACCTTCCAGGAGACCCAGTACTTC
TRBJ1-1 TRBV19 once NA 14 CASSIGGGNTEAFF TGTGCCAGTAGTATAGGGGGGGGTAATACTGAAGCTTTCTTT
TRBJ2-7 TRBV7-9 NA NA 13 CASSVGGYYEQYF TGTGCCAGCAGCGTTGGAGGATACTACGAGCAGTACTTC
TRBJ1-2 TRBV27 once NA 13 CASSLSEATGYTF TGTGCCAGCAGTTTGTCAGAGGCCACGGGCTACACCTTC
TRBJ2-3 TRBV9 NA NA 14 CASQGASAGDTQYF TGTGCCAGCCAAGGAGCTAGCGCAGGAGATACGCAGTATTTT
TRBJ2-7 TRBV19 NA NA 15 CASSIGPGPPYEQYF TGTGCCAGTAGTATTGGCCCAGGGCCCCCCTACGAGCAGTACTTC